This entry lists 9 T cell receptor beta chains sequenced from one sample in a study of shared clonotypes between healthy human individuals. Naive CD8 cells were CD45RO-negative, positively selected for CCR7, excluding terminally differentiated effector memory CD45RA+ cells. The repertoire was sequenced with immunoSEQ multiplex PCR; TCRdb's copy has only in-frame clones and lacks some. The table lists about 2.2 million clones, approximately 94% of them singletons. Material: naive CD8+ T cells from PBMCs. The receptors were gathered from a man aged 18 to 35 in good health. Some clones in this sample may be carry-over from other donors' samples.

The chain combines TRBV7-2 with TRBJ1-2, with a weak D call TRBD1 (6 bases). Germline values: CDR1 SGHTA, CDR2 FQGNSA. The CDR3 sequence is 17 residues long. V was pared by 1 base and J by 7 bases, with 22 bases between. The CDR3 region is CASSLVGGADLSLGYTF. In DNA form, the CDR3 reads TGTGCCAGCAGCTTAGTCGGGGGGGCAGACCTAAGCCTTGGCTACACCTTC.

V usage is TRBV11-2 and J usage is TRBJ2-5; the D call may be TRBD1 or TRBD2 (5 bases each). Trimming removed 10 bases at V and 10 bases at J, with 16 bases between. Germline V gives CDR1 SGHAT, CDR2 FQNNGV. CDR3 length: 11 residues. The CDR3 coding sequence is TGTGCCATCGCGAGGGGTCGGGACCAGTACTTC. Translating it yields CAIARGRDQYF.

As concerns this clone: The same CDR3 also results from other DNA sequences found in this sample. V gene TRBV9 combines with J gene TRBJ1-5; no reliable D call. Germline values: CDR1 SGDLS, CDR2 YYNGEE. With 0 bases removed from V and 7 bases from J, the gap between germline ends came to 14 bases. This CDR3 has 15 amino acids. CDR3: CASSVEGGSGQPQHF. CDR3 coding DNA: TGTGCCAGCAGCGTAGAGGGAGGTTCGGGGCAGCCCCAGCATTTT.

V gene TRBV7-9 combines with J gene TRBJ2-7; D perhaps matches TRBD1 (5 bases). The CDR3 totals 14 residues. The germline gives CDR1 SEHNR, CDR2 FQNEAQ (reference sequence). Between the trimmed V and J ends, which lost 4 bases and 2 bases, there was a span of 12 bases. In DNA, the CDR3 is TGTGCCAGCAGCTCGAGACAGCAACCCTACGAGCAGTACTTC. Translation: CASSSRQQPYEQYF.

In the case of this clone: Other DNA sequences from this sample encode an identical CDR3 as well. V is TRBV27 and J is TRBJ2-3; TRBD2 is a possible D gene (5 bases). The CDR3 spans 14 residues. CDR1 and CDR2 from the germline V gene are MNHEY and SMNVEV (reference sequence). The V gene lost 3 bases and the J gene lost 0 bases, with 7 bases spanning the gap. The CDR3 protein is CASSLRESTDTQYF. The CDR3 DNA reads TGTGCCAGCAGTTTGAGGGAGAGCACAGATACGCAGTATTTT.

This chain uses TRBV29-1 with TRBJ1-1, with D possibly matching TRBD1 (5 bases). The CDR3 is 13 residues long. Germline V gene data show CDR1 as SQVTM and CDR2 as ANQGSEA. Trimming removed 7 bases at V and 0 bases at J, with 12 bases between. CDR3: CSGIGTVNTEAFF. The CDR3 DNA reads TGCAGCGGAATCGGGACGGTGAACACTGAAGCTTTCTTT. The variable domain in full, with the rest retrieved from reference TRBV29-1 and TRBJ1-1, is SAVISQKPSRDICQRGTSLTIQCQVDSQVTMMFWYRQQPGQSLTLIATANQGSEATYESGFVIDKFPISRPNLTFSTLTVSNMSPEDSSIYLCSGIGTVNTEAFFGQGTRLTVV.

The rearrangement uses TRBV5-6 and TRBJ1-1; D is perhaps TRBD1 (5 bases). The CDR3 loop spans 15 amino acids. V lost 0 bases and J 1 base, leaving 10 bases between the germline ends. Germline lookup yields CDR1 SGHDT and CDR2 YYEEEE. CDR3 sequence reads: CASSLVRGENTEAFF. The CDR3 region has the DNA TGTGCCAGCAGCTTGGTAAGGGGAGAGAACACTGAAGCTTTCTTT.

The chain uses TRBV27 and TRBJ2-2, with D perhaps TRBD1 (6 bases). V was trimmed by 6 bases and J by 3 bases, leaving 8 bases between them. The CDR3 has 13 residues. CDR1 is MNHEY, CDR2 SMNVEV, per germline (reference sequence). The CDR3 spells CASRTGYTGELFF. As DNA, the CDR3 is TGTGCCAGCAGGACAGGATACACCGGGGAGCTGTTTTTT.

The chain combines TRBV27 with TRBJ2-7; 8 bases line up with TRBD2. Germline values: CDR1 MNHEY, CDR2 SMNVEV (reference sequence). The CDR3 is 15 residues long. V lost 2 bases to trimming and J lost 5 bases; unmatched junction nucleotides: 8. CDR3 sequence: CASSLLAGGGDEQYF. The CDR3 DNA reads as TGTGCCAGCAGTTTACTCGCGGGAGGCGGCGACGAGCAGTACTTC.